Shown below are 11 T cell receptor beta chains from a single sample sequenced in a study of prognosis after radiotherapy for stage I lung cancer. Starting from genomic DNA, TCR beta CDR3 was amplified through two-round multiplex PCR. During first-round PCR, primers specific to each TRBV and TRBJ gene were used. Using its own MiXCR run on the multiplex PCR reads, TCRdb lists one record per CDR3 protein. The sample records around 56,000 distinct CDR3 sequences, around 27% being singletons. The sample in question was PBMCs, obtained before or after stereotactic body radiation therapy (not recorded which). The source of these receptors is a donor aged 50 or older with non-small cell lung cancer.

This clonotype was detected only once. One end of the junction is discordant with germline, which a read error may explain. The chain links TRBV6-5 to TRBJ1-5, with TRBD1 as a possible D gene (6 bases). Germline V gene lookup returns CDR1 MNHEY and CDR2 SVGAGI. CDR3 size: 13 residues. The CDR3 loop reads CASIGRGDQPHHF. DNA of the CDR3: TGTGCCAGCATCGGCAGGGGAGATCAGCCCCATCATTTT.

This clonotype has ten or more counts. The rearrangement uses TRBV19 and TRBJ2-7; D gene uncertain. The CDR3 contains 13 residues. CDR1 is LNHDA, CDR2 SQIVND, per germline (reference sequence). V was pared by 2 bases and J by 7 bases, with 12 bases between. CDR3 region: CASSIQGTREQYF. The CDR3 DNA follows: TGTGCCAGTAGTATACAAGGTACGCGGGAGCAGTACTTC. The full variable domain, rest sourced from reference TRBV19 and TRBJ2-7, is DGGITQSPKYLFRKEGQNVTLSCEQNLNHDAMYWYRQDPGQGLRLIYYSQIVNDFQKGDIAEGYSVSREKKESFPLTVTSAQKNPTAFYLCASSIQGTREQYFGPGTRLTVT.

The table lists this clonotype with many counts. This rearrangement joins TRBV19 to TRBJ2-2; 9 bases line up with TRBD1. V dropped 4 bases and J dropped 6; count of bases not matched to a gene: 9. The CDR3 length is 16 residues. Germline CDR1 is LNHDA and CDR2 is SQIVND (reference sequence). The DNA for the CDR3 is TGTGCCAGTAGTAAAGGGGGACAGGGAGGTGCCGGGGAGCTGTTTTTT. This gives the protein CASSKGGQGGAGELFF.

This clonotype has ten or more counts. The chain carries TRBV6-5 and TRBJ1-1, with 9 nucleotides matching TRBD1. Germline assignment: CDR1 MNHEY and CDR2 SVGAGI. CDR3 size: 15 residues. After removal of 4 bases from V and 1 base from J, the junction contained 4 bases not matched to a gene. CDR3 nucleotide sequence: TGTGCCAGCAGTTTACAGGGGGCTGGGAACACTGAAGCTTTCTTT. Amino acids: CASSLQGAGNTEAFF.

There are many counts of this clonotype. The rearrangement uses TRBV5-8 and TRBJ1-1; D not certain. V was cut by 9 bases and J by 4 bases, with 19 bases left in between. CDR1 and CDR2 from the germline V gene are SGHTS and YDEGEE. The CDR3 has 14 amino acids. The CDR3 coding sequence is TGTGCCACCAGGTTTGGGGTAGTGGGCACTGAAGCTTTCTTT. Amino acids: CATRFGVVGTEAFF.

This clonotype was seen many times. The chain combines TRBV6-1 with TRBJ1-4; D might be TRBD1 (6 bases). The CDR3 contains 14 residues. CDR1 and CDR2 (germline): MNHNS, SASEGT. V was clipped by 6 bases and J by 8 bases, with 16 bases between them. The CDR3 DNA sequence: TGTGCCAGCAGCCTAGGGGGAGCCGAGGAAAAACTGTTTTTT. Translation gives CASSLGGAEEKLFF.

This clonotype has ten or more counts. The chain links TRBV12-3 or TRBV12-4 to TRBJ1-2, with D uncertain. V lost 3 bases, J lost 3 bases, and 8 bases lay in between. This CDR3 has 13 amino acids. The CDR3 reads CASSLRGDYGYTF. The CDR3 DNA follows: TGTGCCAGCAGTTTGCGGGGAGACTATGGCTACACCTTC.

Comments on this clonotype: This likely comes from a read error, as the CDR3 has no conserved phenylalanine or tryptophan at its end. The rearrangement uses TRBV6-1 and TRBJ2-1; TRBD2 agrees at 9 bases. The V segment lost 6 bases and the J segment 0 bases; nucleotides outside the gene matches: 3. The CDR3 spans 15 residues. CDR1 MNHNS and CDR2 SASEGT come from the germline V gene. The CDR3 DNA follows: TGTGCCAGCAGCCGGACTAGCGACTCCTACAATGAGCAGTTCCTC. It yields the protein CASSRTSDSYNEQFL.

This clonotype was picked up many times. The CDR3 is CATSDHRDIQEQFF. The CDR3 DNA reads as TGTGCCACCAGTGACCACCGGGACATCCAGGAGCAGTTCTTC. The chain recombines TRBV24-1 with TRBJ2-1; a weak D match, TRBD1 (6 bases). Trimming stripped 4 bases from V and 10 bases from J, with 16 bases between. The CDR3 runs to 14 residues. Germline V CDR1 and CDR2: KGHDR, SFDVKD.

At least ten counts were recorded for this clonotype. V is TRBV12-3 or TRBV12-4 and J is TRBJ1-5; TRBD1 matches at 7 bases. CDR3 length: 13 residues. V gave up 6 bases and J gave up 7 bases; unmatched junction bases: 6. The CDR3 nucleotides read TGTGCCAGCAGAGACAGGGAATTACAGCCCCAGCATTTT. Protein: CASRDRELQPQHF.

Notes on this clonotype: A far more abundant clone sits one base away, making this likely a read error. The rearrangement uses TRBV5-4 and TRBJ2-7; 9 bases map to TRBD1. The CDR3 loop spans 15 amino acids. CDR1 and CDR2 from the germline V gene are SGHNT and YYREEE (reference sequence). CDR3 sequence (DNA): TGTGCCAGCAGTGAAGCGGGGACAGGGAGTTACGAGAAGTACTTC. Translating gives CASSEAGTGSYEKYF.